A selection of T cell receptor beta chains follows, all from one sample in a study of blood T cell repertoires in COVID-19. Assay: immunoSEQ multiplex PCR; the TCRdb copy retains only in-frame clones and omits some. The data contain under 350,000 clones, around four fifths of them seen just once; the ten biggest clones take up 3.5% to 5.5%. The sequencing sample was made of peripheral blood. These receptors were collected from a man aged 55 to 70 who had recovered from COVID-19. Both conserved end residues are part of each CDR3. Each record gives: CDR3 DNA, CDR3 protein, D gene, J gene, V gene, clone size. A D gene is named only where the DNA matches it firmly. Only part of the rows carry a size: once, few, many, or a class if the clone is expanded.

TGTGCCAGCAGCTTGGAGGGGTATAGCAATCAGCCCCAGCATTTT,CASSLEGYSNQPQHF,-,TRBJ1-5,TRBV7-8,-
TGTGCCAGCACGGGTATCGGGGAGCTGTTTTTT,CASTGIGELFF,-,TRBJ2-2,TRBV6-5,-
TGCAGCGTTGAAGTATCGGTTAACTATGGCTACACCTTC,CSVEVSVNYGYTF,-,TRBJ1-2,TRBV29-1,-
TGTGCCAGTAGTATACCGGGAGGTCCGCCCCAGCATTTT,CASSIPGGPPQHF,-,TRBJ1-5,TRBV19,-
TGTGCCAGCAGCTGGGGGGGCGCGGGTCAGCCCCAGCATTTT,CASSWGGAGQPQHF,-,TRBJ1-5,TRBV7-2,-
TGTGCCAGCTCACCGACAGGGGGCTCATGGACTGAAGCTTTCTTT,CASSPTGGSWTEAFF,TRBD1,TRBJ1-1,TRBV18,-
TGCGCCAGCAGCCCGGGACTAGCGGGGGGCCAGTTAGCCAAAAACATTCAGTACTTC,CASSPGLAGGQLAKNIQYF,TRBD2,TRBJ2-4,TRBV5-1,-
TGTGCCAGCAGGCCTGCGGAGGGATGGTCACCCCTCCACTTT,CASRPAEGWSPLHF,-,TRBJ1-6,TRBV28,few
TGTGCCAGCAGTAGACAGGGATACACTGAAGCTTTCTTT,CASSRQGYTEAFF,TRBD1,TRBJ1-1,TRBV2,-
TGTGCCAGCAGTTCGTGGACACCCGCCTATGGGTACGAGCAGTACTTC,CASSSWTPAYGYEQYF,-,TRBJ2-7,TRBV28,-
TGTGCCAGCAGAGAAGACAGGGGGCTCGGGAGCGCCGGGGAGCTGTTTTTT,CASREDRGLGSAGELFF,TRBD1,TRBJ2-2,TRBV2,-
TGCGCCAGCAGCCGGGGCCAGGAAAGTAGCGGGAGGAGGAATGAGCAGTTCTTC,CASSRGQESSGRRNEQFF,TRBD2,TRBJ2-1,TRBV4-1,-
TGTGCCACCGCGGGAGGGCCGGGTTACAATGAGCAGTTCTTC,CATAGGPGYNEQFF,TRBD2,TRBJ2-1,TRBV6-5,-
TGTGCCAGCAGCTTCTCTCCTAGTGTGTGGGTCGGCGGGGAGCTGTTTTTT,CASSFSPSVWVGGELFF,-,TRBJ2-2,TRBV5-5,-
TGCGCCAGCAGCTTGGGCAGACTAGCGGGAGCCTACGAGCAGTACTTC,CASSLGRLAGAYEQYF,TRBD2,TRBJ2-7,TRBV5-1,-
TGTGCCAGCAGCTTATCGCCAGTCTCACCCCTCCACTTT,CASSLSPVSPLHF,-,TRBJ1-6,TRBV7-8,-
TGTGCCTGGGGACAGGGTGATCGGGAAAAACTGTTTTTT,CAWGQGDREKLFF,TRBD1,TRBJ1-4,TRBV30,once
TGTGCCAGTATGGGGGCACCGCCGGATAACTATGGCTACACCTTC,CASMGAPPDNYGYTF,-,TRBJ1-2,TRBV19,-
TGTGCCAGCAGTGAAGCCCGCCGGGGGCCCCAGCATTTT,CASSEARRGPQHF,-,TRBJ1-5,TRBV2,few
TGCGCCAGCAGCTTGGTCAGGGGTGGCGAGCAGTACTTC,CASSLVRGGEQYF,-,TRBJ2-7,TRBV5-1,-
TGTGCCAGCAGCCCGACGGCGGGCCGGCAGCCCCAGCATTTT,CASSPTAGRQPQHF,-,TRBJ1-5,TRBV9,-
TGTGCCAGCAGTGTTCCCTTCCGGGCAGATACGCAGTATTTT,CASSVPFRADTQYF,-,TRBJ2-3,TRBV2,-
TGTGCCAGCAGTTACTCGAATGGGAGATTGCAAGAGACCCAGTACTTC,CASSYSNGRLQETQYF,-,TRBJ2-5,TRBV6-5,-
TGTGCCTGGCGAGGGGACAGGGAGCTAAACGAGCAGTACTTC,CAWRGDRELNEQYF,TRBD1,TRBJ2-7,TRBV30,-
TGCGCCAGCAGCTTGGTTGCGCGGTCCTACAATGAGCAGTTCTTC,CASSLVARSYNEQFF,-,TRBJ2-1,TRBV5-1,once
TGTGCCAGCAGCCAAATAAGAGGTAAATCGGATCAGCCCCAGCATTTT,CASSQIRGKSDQPQHF,-,TRBJ1-5,TRBV11-2,-
TGTGCCAGCAGCCGACAAGGGGAGCCCCAGCATTTT,CASSRQGEPQHF,-,TRBJ1-5,TRBV7-9,-
TGTGCCAGCAGCTTGGGAGGGCGCAATCAGCCCCAGCATTTT,CASSLGGRNQPQHF,-,TRBJ1-5,TRBV13,-
TGTGCCAGCAGTTGGAAGACAGCCTATGGCTACACCTTC,CASSWKTAYGYTF,-,TRBJ1-2,TRBV12-3/TRBV12-4,-
TGTGCCAGCAGCCCCAACGCCGGGAGCAGGTACGAGCAGTACTTC,CASSPNAGSRYEQYF,-,TRBJ2-7,TRBV7-6,-
TGCGCCAGCAGCTTGGCCCCACAGGGAAATCTGGCTGGAAACACCATATATTTT,CASSLAPQGNLAGNTIYF,-,TRBJ1-3,TRBV5-1,-
TGTGCCTGGAGTGTATTCCTGGAGACCCAGTACTTC,CAWSVFLETQYF,-,TRBJ2-5,TRBV30,-
TGTGCCAGCTCACCACCGCAGCTCAGGGGCGTCACCGGGGAGCTGTTTTTT,CASSPPQLRGVTGELFF,-,TRBJ2-2,TRBV18,-
TGCGCCAGCAGCTTGGAGCCAGGAAAATACGAGCAGTACTTC,CASSLEPGKYEQYF,-,TRBJ2-7,TRBV5-1,-
TGTGCCAGTATGGGGACTAGCGGGAAATATTACAATGAGCAGTTCTTC,CASMGTSGKYYNEQFF,TRBD2,TRBJ2-1,TRBV19,-
TGTGCCAGCAGCACTCCGGGACAAATCTATGGCTACACCTTC,CASSTPGQIYGYTF,-,TRBJ1-2,TRBV28,-
TGTGCCAGCAGCTTAGGGGGCTACAGGGACGAGCAGTACTTC,CASSLGGYRDEQYF,-,TRBJ2-7,TRBV7-8,-
TGTGCCAGCAGAGCGCGGGAGCCCTCCTACGAGCAGTACTTC,CASRAREPSYEQYF,TRBD2,TRBJ2-7,TRBV6-5,-
TGTGCCAGCAGCGCCCCGGGACAGACCAAAAACATTCAGTACTTC,CASSAPGQTKNIQYF,TRBD1,TRBJ2-4,TRBV13,-
TGTGCCAGCAGTCGCCGGGAGGGCTACAATGAGCAGTTCTTC,CASSRREGYNEQFF,TRBD2,TRBJ2-1,TRBV2,-
TGTGCCACCAGCAGAGATAGGGCGACAGTTCGAGAGACCCAGTACTTC,CATSRDRATVRETQYF,-,TRBJ2-5,TRBV15,-
TGCAGTGCTAGTACAGGGTGGAATGAGCAGTTCTTC,CSASTGWNEQFF,-,TRBJ2-1,TRBV20-1,-
TGTGCCAGCAGCTTGCTAGCGGGGGGTTACAATGAGCAGTTCTTC,CASSLLAGGYNEQFF,TRBD2,TRBJ2-1,TRBV7-3,-
TGCAGCGTTGTGAGGGGGGACAGCACCTACGAGCAGTACTTC,CSVVRGDSTYEQYF,-,TRBJ2-7,TRBV29-1,-
TGTGCCAGCAGCAACTCGGACAGGGACACTGAAGCTTTCTTT,CASSNSDRDTEAFF,TRBD1,TRBJ1-1,TRBV3-1/TRBV3-2,-
TGTGCCAGCAGTCCACCGGGACTAGCATTTCAAGAGACCCAGTACTTC,CASSPPGLAFQETQYF,TRBD2,TRBJ2-5,TRBV27,-
TGTGCCAGCAGCCAAACTCTGGCTAGCGGAATCAATGAGCAGTTCTTC,CASSQTLASGINEQFF,TRBD2,TRBJ2-1,TRBV7-9,-
TGCGCCAGCAGCTTGGTAGGGGTCACCGGGGAGCTGTTTTTT,CASSLVGVTGELFF,-,TRBJ2-2,TRBV5-1,-
TGTGCCAGTAGTGGGCTAGCGGGACGTATCGGGGAGCTGTTTTTT,CASSGLAGRIGELFF,TRBD2,TRBJ2-2,TRBV19,-
TGTGCCAGCCATTCCGGGGGAGCCGGAAACACCATATATTTT,CASHSGGAGNTIYF,-,TRBJ1-3,TRBV6-5,-
TGTGCCAGCAGCTTGGGAATCTATAGCAATCAGCCCCAGCATTTT,CASSLGIYSNQPQHF,-,TRBJ1-5,TRBV5-6,-
TGTGCCAGCTCGTCCGGACAGGGCGGTAGTGGCTACACCTTC,CASSSGQGGSGYTF,TRBD1,TRBJ1-2,TRBV18,-
TGTGCCAGCAGTCCGGACAGGGGGAGGTCTAGTGAAAAACTGTTTTTT,CASSPDRGRSSEKLFF,TRBD1,TRBJ1-4,TRBV2,-
TGTGCCAGTAGCAGCAGCGGGACAACTTCGTATTTT,CASSSSGTTSYF,-,TRBJ2-3,TRBV19,-
TGTGCCAGCAGCTTAGCGAGGACAGGGCCAAACACCATATATTTT,CASSLARTGPNTIYF,TRBD1,TRBJ1-3,TRBV7-6,few